Included here is one T cell receptor beta chain sequence, with context. Its antigen is not identified. The entry originates in a study of T cells after yellow fever vaccination. TCRdb used MiXCR to reprocess the 5' RACE reads, holding one entry per CDR3 protein. The sample lists around 310,000 distinct CDR3 sequences; around 3.6% were seen once. Overall study findings and caveats: FACS-sorted repertoires might harbor abundant contaminating clonotypes from the bulk population.

The CDR3 is 16 residues long. Trimming cost V 8 bases and J 5 bases; bases outside gene matches: 16. The V gene's germline CDR1 is SGHTA and CDR2 FQGTGA. The source material was PBMCs, sampled on the day of the yellow fever booster vaccination. The gene calls are TRBV7-3 and TRBJ2-5, with 8 bases lining up with TRBD2. The origin of this receptor is a man aged 18 to 29 who received the YFV17D yellow fever vaccine. The CDR3 DNA is TGTGCCAGCGCTTCCGGGCGGGGGGCCTGGGCGGAGACCCAGTACTTC. This encodes CASASGRGAWAETQYF.